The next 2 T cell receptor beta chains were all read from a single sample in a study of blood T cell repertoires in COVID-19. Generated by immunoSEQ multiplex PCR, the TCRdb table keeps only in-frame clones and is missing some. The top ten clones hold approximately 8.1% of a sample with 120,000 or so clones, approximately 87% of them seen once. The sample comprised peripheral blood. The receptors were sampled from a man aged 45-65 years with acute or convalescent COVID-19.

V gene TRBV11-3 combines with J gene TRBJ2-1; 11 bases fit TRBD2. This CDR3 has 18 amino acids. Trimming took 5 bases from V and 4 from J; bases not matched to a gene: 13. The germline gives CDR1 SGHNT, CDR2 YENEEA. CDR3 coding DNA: TGTGCCAGCAGCCCCCACCTCGGGACTAGCGGCAGATACAATGAGCAGTTCTTC. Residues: CASSPHLGTSGRYNEQFF.

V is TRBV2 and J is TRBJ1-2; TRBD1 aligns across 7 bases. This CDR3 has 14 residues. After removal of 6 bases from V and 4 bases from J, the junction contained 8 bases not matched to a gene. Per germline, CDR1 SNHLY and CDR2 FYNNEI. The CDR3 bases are TGTGCCAGCAGCGCGGACAGGACGGGCTATGGCTACACCTTC. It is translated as CASSADRTGYGYTF. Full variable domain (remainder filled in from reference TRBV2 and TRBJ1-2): EPEVTQTPSHQVTQMGQEVILRCVPISNHLYFYWYRQILGQKVEFLVSFYNNEISEKSEIFDDQFSVERPDGSNFTLKIRSTKLEDSAMYFCASSADRTGYGYTFGSGTRLTVV.